The 7 T cell receptor beta chains below all came from one sample that was sequenced in a study of T cells in Graves' hyperthyroidism and ophthalmopathy. From RNA transcripts, TCR beta CDR3 regions were amplified. HTBI primers were the set used in a first-round RT-PCR of the TCR CDR3. TCRdb used MiXCR to reprocess the multiplex PCR reads, holding one entry per CDR3 protein. The sample lists over 300,000 distinct CDR3 sequences; about 15% were seen once. The specimen was blood. Source of these receptors: a woman aged 60-75 years with Graves' hyperthyroidism.

This clonotype was recorded at least ten times. This sequence joins TRBV12-3 or TRBV12-4 and TRBJ2-2, with D possibly TRBD2 on 6 matching bases. CDR3 length: 16 amino acids. V gave up 3 bases and J gave up 1 base, with 12 bases separating them. CDR3 DNA: TGTGCCAGCAGTTTCGGGGGAGTAAGGAACACCGGGGAGCTGTTTTTT. Residues: CASSFGGVRNTGELFF.

In this sample, this clonotype turned up many times. This sequence joins TRBV24-1 and TRBJ2-1; D is uncertain. The CDR3 runs 15 residues. The germline gives CDR1 KGHDR, CDR2 SFDVKD. Trimming took off 5 bases at V and 7 bases at J, with 17 bases between the two ends. The chain's CDR3 is CATSAVGPLRNEQFF. The CDR3 nucleotides read TGTGCCACCAGTGCAGTGGGCCCGTTGAGGAATGAGCAGTTCTTC.

This clonotype has at least ten counts. The chain is built from TRBV5-1 and TRBJ2-1; no clear D gene. The CDR3 runs 15 residues. V was trimmed by 4 bases and J by 0 bases, leaving 11 bases between them. Germline-derived CDR1 and CDR2 are SGHRS and YFSETQ. The CDR3: CASSAYLPSYNEQFF. In DNA, the CDR3 is TGCGCCAGCAGCGCATACCTACCCTCCTACAATGAGCAGTTCTTC.

This clonotype was detected once. The gene calls are TRBV19 and TRBJ1-5; TRBD1 might be the D (5 bases). CDR3 length: 17 amino acids. The V end lost 1 base, the J end lost 4 bases, and 17 bases lay between the germline ends. The germline CDR1 and CDR2 sequences are LNHDA and SQIVND (reference sequence). Here the CDR3 reads CASSIGGRGGLNQPQHF. For the CDR3, the DNA is TGTGCCAGTAGTATAGGGGGCCGCGGCGGGCTGAATCAGCCCCAGCATTTT.

This clonotype was counted a few times. The chain recombines TRBV9 with TRBJ1-2, with unresolved D. The CDR3 sequence is 13 residues long. Trimming stripped 0 bases from V and 5 bases from J, with 8 bases between. Germline V gene lookup returns CDR1 SGDLS and CDR2 YYNGEE. The CDR3 is CASSVVPGYGYTF. The CDR3 DNA follows: TGTGCCAGCAGCGTAGTTCCGGGGTATGGCTACACCTTC.

This clonotype was seen at least ten times. CDR3 residues: CAGTPGGRPTDTQYF. The DNA of the CDR3 is TGTGCCGGCACACCCGGGGGCCGACCCACAGATACGCAGTATTTT. The chain couples TRBV2 to TRBJ2-3, with D possibly called TRBD1 or TRBD2 (6 bases each). The CDR3 is made up of 15 amino acids. Trimming took 11 bases from V and 2 from J, leaving 20 bases between them. The germline V gene encodes CDR1 SNHLY and CDR2 FYNNEI.

This clonotype has a handful of counts. The chain joins TRBV29-1 to TRBJ1-2; TRBD1 agrees at 9 bases. The CDR3 runs 14 residues. Germline V gene data show CDR1 as SQVTM and CDR2 as ANQGSEA. V dropped 0 bases and J dropped 5; count of bases not matched to a gene: 4. The CDR3 coding sequence is TGCAGCGTTGAAGAGATGGGACAGGGATATGGCTACACCTTC. The encoded protein is CSVEEMGQGYGYTF. The full variable domain, with the rest looked up from reference TRBV29-1 and TRBJ1-2, is SAVISQKPSRDICQRGTSLTIQCQVDSQVTMMFWYRQQPGQSLTLIATANQGSEATYESGFVIDKFPISRPNLTFSTLTVSNMSPEDSSIYLCSVEEMGQGYGYTFGSGTRLTVV.